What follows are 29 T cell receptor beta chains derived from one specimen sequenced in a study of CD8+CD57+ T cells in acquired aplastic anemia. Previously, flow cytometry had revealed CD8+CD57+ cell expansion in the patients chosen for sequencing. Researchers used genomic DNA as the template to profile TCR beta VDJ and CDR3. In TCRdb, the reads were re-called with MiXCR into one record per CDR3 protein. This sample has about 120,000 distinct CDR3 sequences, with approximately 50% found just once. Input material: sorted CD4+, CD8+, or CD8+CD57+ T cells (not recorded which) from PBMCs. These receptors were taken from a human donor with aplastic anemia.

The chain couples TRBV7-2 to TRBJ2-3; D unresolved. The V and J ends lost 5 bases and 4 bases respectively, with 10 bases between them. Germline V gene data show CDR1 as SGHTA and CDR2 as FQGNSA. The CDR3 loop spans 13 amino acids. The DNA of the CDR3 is TGTGCCAGCAGCCGACTGGGTGCAGATACGCAGTATTTT. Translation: CASSRLGADTQYF.

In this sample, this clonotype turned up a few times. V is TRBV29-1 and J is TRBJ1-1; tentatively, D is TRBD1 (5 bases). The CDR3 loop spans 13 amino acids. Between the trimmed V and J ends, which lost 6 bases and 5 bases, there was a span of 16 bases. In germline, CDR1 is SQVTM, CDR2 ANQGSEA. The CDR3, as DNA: TGCAGCGTCCGGGACCCCGAGAGGACTGAAGCTTTCTTT. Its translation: CSVRDPERTEAFF.

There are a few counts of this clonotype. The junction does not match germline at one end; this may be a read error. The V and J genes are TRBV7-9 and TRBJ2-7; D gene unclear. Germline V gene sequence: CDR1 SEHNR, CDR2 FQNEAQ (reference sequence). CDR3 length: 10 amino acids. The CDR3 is CASSHGGQYF. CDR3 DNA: TGCGCCAGCAGCCACGGTGGACAGTACTTC.

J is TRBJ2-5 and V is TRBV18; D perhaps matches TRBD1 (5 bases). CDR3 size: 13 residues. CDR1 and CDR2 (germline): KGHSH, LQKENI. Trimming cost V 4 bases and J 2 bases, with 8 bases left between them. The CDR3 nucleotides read TGTGCCAGCTCACGACAGAGACAAGAGACCCAGTACTTC. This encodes CASSRQRQETQYF. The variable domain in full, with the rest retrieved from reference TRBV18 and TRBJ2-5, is NAGVMQNPRHLVRRRGQEARLRCSPMKGHSHVYWYRQLPEEGLKFMVYLQKENIIDESGMPKERFSAEFPKEGPSILRIQQVVRGDSAAYFCASSRQRQETQYFGPGTRLLVL.

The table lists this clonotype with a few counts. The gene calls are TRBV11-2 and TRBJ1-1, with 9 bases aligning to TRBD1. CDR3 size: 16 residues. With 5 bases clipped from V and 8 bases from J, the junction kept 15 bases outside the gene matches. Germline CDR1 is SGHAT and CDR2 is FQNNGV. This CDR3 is CASSEDFPGTGSEAFF. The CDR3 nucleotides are TGTGCCAGCAGCGAAGACTTCCCCGGGACAGGGTCCGAAGCTTTCTTT.

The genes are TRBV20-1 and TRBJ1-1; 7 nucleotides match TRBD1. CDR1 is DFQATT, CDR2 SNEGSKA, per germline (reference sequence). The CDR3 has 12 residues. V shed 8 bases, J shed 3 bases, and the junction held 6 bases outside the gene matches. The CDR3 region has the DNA TGCAGTTCAACAGGGGCAGACACTGAAGCTTTCTTT. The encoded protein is CSSTGADTEAFF.

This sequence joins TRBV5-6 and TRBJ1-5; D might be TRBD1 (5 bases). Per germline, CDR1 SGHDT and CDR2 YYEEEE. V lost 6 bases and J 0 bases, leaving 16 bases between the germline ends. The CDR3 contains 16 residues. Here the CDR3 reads CASTLGPDDSNQPQHF. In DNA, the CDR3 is TGTGCCAGCACCCTGGGGCCGGACGATAGCAATCAGCCCCAGCATTTT.

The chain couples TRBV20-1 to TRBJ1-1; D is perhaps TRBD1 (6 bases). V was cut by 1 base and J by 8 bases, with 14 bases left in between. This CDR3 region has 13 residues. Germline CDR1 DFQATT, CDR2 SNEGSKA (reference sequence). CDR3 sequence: CSARARQGLEAFF. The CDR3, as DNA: TGCAGTGCTAGAGCGCGGCAGGGGTTGGAAGCTTTCTTT.

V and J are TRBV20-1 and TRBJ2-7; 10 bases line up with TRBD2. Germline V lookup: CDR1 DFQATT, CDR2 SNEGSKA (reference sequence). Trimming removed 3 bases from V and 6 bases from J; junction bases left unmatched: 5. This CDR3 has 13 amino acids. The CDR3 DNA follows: TGCAGTGCTAGTGGGCTAGCGGGAGTCGAGCAGTACTTC. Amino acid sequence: CSASGLAGVEQYF.

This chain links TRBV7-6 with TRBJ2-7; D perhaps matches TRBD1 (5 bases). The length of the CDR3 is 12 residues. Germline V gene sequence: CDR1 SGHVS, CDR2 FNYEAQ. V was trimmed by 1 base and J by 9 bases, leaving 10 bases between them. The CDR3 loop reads CASSLEDQGQYF. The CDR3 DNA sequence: TGTGCCAGCAGCTTAGAGGATCAGGGGCAGTACTTC. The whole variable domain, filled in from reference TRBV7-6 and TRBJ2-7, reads GAGVSQSPRYKVTKRGQDVALRCDPISGHVSLYWYRQALGQGPEFLTYFNYEAQQDKSGLPNDRFSAERPEGSISTLTIQRTEQRDSAMYRCASSLEDQGQYFGPGTRLTVT.

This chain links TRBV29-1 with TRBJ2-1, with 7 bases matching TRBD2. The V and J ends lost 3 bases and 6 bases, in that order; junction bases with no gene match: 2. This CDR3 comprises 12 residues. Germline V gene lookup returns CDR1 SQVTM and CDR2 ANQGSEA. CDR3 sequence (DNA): TGCAGCGTTGAGAGCGGGACCAATGAGCAGTTCTTC. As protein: CSVESGTNEQFF.

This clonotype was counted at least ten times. In DNA form, the CDR3 reads TGTGCCAGCAGCCGGGCTCGGGATGAGCAGTTCTTC. Translated, it gives CASSRARDEQFF. The chain is built from TRBV27 and TRBJ2-1; the D is unclear. V lost 6 bases and J lost 8, with 11 bases in between. This CDR3 has 12 amino acids. Looked up from germline, CDR1 is MNHEY and CDR2 is SMNVEV (reference sequence).

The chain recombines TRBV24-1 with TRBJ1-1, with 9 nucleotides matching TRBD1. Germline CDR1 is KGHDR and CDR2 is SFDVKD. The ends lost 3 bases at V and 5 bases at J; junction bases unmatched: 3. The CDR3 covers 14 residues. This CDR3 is CATSDGGTGTEAFF. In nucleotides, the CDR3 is TGTGCCACCAGTGATGGTGGGACAGGGACTGAAGCTTTCTTT.

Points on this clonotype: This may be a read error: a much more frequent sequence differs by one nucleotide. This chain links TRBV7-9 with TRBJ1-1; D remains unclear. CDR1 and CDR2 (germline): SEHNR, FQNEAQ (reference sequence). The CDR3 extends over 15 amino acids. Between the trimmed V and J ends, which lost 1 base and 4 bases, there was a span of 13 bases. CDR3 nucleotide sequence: TGTGCCAGCAGCTTAGAGCTCAGTGCCGGCACTGAAGCTTTCTTT. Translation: CASSLELSAGTEAFF. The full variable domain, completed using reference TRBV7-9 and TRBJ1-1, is DTGVSQNPRHKITKRGQNVTFRCDPISEHNRLYWYRQTLGQGPEFLTYFQNEAQLEKSRLLSDRFSAERPKGSFSTLEIQRTEQGDSAMYLCASSLELSAGTEAFFGQGTRLTVV.

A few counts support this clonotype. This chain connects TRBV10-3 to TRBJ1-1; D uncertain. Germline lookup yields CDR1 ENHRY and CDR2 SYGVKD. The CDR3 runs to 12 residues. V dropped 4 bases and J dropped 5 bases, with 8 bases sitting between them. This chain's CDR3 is CAISGLGTEAFF. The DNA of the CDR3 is TGTGCCATCAGTGGGCTGGGGACTGAAGCTTTCTTT.

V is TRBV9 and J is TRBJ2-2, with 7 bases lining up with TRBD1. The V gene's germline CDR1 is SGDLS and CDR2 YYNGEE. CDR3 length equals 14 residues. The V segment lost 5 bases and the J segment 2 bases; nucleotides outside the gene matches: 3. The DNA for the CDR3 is TGTGCCAGCAGAGGGGGCTCCAACACCGGGGAGCTGTTTTTT. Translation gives CASRGGSNTGELFF.

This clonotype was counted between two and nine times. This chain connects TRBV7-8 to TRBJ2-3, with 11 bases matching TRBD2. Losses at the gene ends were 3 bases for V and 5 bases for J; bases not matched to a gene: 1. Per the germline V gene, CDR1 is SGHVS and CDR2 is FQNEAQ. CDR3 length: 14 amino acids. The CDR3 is CASSFSGGGDTQYF. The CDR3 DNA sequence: TGTGCCAGCAGCTTTAGCGGGGGGGGAGATACGCAGTATTTT.

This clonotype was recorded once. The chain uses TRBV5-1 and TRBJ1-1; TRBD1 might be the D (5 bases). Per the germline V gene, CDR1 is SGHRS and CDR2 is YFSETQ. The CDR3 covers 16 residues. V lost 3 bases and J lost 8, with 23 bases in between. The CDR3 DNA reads TGCGCCAGCAGCTCGGAACTAGCGGGCAGGGACTACGAAGCTTTCTTT. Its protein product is CASSSELAGRDYEAFF.

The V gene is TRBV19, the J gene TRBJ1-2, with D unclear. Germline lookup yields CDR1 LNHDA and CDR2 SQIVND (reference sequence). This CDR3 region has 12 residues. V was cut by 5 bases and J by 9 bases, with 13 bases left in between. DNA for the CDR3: TGTGCCAGTAGTTTCCGACCGGAAAGCTACACCTTC. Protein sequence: CASSFRPESYTF.

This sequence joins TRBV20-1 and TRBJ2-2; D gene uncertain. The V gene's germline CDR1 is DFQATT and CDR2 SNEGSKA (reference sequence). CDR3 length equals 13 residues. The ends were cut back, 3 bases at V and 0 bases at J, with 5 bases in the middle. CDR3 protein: CSASRPNTGELFF. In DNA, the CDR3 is TGCAGTGCTAGCAGGCCGAACACCGGGGAGCTGTTTTTT.

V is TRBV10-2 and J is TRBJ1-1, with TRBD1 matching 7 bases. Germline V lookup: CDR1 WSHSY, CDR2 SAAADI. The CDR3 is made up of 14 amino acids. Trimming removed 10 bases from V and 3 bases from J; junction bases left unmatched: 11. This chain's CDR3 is CATRTGPKDTEAFF. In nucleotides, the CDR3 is TGCGCCACTCGGACAGGCCCGAAGGACACTGAAGCTTTCTTT.

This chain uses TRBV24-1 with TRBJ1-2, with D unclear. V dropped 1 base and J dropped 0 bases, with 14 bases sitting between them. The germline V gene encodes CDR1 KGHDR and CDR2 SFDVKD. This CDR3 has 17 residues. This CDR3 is CATSDFFARWANYGYTF. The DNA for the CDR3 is TGTGCCACCAGTGATTTTTTTGCCCGCTGGGCTAACTATGGCTACACCTTC.

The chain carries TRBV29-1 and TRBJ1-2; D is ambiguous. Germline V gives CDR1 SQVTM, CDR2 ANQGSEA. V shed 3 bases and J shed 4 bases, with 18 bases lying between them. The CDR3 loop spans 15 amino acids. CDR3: CSVDGQEDKPYGYTF. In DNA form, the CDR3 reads TGCAGCGTTGACGGGCAGGAAGATAAACCCTATGGCTACACCTTC. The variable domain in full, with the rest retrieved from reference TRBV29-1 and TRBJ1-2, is SAVISQKPSRDICQRGTSLTIQCQVDSQVTMMFWYRQQPGQSLTLIATANQGSEATYESGFVIDKFPISRPNLTFSTLTVSNMSPEDSSIYLCSVDGQEDKPYGYTFGSGTRLTVV.

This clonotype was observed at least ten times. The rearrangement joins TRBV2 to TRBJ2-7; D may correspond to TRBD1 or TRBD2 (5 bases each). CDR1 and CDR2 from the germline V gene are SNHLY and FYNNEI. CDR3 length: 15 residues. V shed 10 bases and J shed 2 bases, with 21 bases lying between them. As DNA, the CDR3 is TGTGCCACCCCAAAGAATCCGGGGCCCCCCTACGAGCAGTACTTC. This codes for CATPKNPGPPYEQYF.

The CDR3 loop reads CASSGSGLAGAEQYF. The CDR3 DNA sequence: TGTGCCAGCAGTGGGTCGGGACTAGCGGGAGCCGAGCAGTACTTC. The V call is TRBV2, the J call TRBJ2-7; 14 bases agree with TRBD2. Germline values: CDR1 SNHLY, CDR2 FYNNEI. Trimming removed 4 bases from V and 6 bases from J; junction bases left unmatched: 5. This CDR3 contains 15 residues.

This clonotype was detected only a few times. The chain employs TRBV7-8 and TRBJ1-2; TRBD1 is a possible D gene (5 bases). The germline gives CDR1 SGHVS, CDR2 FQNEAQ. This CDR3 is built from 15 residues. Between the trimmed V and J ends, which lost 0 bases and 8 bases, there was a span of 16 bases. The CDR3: CASSLAVTGGNGYTF. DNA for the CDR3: TGTGCCAGCAGCTTAGCGGTCACCGGGGGGAACGGCTACACCTTC.

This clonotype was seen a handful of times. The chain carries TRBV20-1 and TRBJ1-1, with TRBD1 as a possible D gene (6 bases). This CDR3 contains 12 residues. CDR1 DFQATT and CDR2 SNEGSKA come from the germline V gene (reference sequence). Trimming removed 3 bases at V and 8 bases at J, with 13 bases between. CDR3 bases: TGCAGTGCTAGTCAAACCGGGACAGAAGCTTTCTTT. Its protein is CSASQTGTEAFF.

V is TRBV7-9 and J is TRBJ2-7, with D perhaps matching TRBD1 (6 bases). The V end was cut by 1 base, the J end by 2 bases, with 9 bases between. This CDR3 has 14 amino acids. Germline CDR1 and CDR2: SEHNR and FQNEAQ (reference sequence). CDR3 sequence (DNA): TGTGCCAGCAGCTTAGACAGGGCGACCTACGAGCAGTACTTC. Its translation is CASSLDRATYEQYF.

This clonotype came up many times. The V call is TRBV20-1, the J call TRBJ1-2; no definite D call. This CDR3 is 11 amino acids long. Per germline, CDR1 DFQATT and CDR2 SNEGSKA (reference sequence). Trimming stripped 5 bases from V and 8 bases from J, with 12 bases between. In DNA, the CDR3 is TGCAGTGCTTGGGCAGGTGTAGGCTACACCTTC. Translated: CSAWAGVGYTF.